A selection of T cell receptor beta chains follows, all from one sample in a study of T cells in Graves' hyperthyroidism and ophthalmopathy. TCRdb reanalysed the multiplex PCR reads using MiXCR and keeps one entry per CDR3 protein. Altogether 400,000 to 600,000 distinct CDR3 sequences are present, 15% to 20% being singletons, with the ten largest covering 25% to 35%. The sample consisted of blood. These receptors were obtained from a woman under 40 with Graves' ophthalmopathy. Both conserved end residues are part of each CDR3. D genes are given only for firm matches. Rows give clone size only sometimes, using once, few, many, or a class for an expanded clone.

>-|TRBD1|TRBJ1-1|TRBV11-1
CASRLRGQTNTEAFF
TGTGCCAGCAGACTAAGGGGACAGACGAACACTGAAGCTTTCTTT
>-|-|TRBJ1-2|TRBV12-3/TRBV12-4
CASSATWGYHGYTF
TGTGCCAGCAGTGCGACTTGGGGTTATCATGGCTACACCTTC
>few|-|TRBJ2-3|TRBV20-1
CSARSTTDTQYF
TGCAGTGCTAGGAGTACCACAGATACGCAGTATTTT
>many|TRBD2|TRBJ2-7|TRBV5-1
CASSLGGSGGYEQYF
TGCGCCAGCAGCTTGGGGGGCAGCGGGGGCTACGAGCAGTACTTC
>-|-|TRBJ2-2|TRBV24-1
CATSDRGGRLTGELFF
TGTGCCACCAGTGATCGAGGGGGTCGACTCACCGGGGAGCTGTTTTTT
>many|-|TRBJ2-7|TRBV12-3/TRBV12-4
CASSFGGNSSYEQYF
TGTGCCAGCAGTTTTGGCGGGAACAGCTCCTACGAGCAGTACTTC
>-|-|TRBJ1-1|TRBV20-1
CSAREHSNTEAFF
TGCAGTGCTAGAGAACACTCGAACACTGAAGCTTTCTTT
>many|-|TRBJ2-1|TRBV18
CASSPPEGVAYNEQFF
TGTGCCAGCTCACCACCAGAGGGAGTAGCATACAATGAGCAGTTCTTC
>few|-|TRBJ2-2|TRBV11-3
CASSQEGGDTGELFF
TGTGCCAGCAGCCAAGAAGGGGGGGACACCGGGGAGCTGTTTTTT
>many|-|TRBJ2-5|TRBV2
CASRIRLQETQYF
TGTGCCAGCAGGATCCGACTTCAAGAGACCCAGTACTTC
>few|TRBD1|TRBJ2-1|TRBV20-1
CSALGQANEQFF
TGCAGTGCCCTCGGACAGGCCAATGAGCAGTTCTTC
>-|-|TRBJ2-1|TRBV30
CAWDPGSSYNEQFF
TGTGCCTGGGACCCGGGTAGCTCCTACAATGAGCAGTTCTTC
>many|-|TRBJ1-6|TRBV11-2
CASSLEPGLRSPLHF
TGTGCCAGCAGCTTAGAGCCAGGTTTAAGGTCACCCCTCCACTTT
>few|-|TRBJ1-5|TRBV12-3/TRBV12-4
CASSREAQPQHF
TGTGCCAGCAGTAGGGAGGCCCAGCCCCAGCATTTT
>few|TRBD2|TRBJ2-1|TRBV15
CATDTGTSEGEQFF
TGTGCCACCGATACCGGGACTAGCGAAGGGGAGCAGTTCTTC
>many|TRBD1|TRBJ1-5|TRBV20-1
CSASGQGEIRFQPQHF
TGCAGTGCTAGCGGACAGGGTGAAATTCGGTTTCAGCCCCAGCATTTT
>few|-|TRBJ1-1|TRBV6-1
CASSPPGHNLWDPEAFF
TGTGCCAGCAGTCCTCCGGGACACAATCTCTGGGACCCTGAAGCTTTCTTT